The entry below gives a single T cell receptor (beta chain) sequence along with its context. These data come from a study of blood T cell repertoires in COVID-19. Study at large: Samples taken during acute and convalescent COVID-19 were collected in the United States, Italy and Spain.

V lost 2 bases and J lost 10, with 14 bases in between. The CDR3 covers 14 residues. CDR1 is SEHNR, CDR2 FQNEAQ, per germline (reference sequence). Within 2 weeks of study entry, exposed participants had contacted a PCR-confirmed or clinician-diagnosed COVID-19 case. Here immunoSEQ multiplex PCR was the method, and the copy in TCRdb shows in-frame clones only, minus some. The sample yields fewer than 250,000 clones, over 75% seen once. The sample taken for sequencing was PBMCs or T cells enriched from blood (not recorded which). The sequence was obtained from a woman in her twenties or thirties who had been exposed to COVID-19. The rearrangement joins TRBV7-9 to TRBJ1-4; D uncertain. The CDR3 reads CASSLWGDKGKLFF. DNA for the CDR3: TGTGCCAGCAGCTTATGGGGAGACAAGGGAAAACTGTTTTTT. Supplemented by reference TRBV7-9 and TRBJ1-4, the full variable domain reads DTGVSQNPRHKITKRGQNVTFRCDPISEHNRLYWYRQTLGQGPEFLTYFQNEAQLEKSRLLSDRFSAERPKGSFSTLEIQRTEQGDSAMYLCASSLWGDKGKLFFGSGTQLSVL.